Detailed here is one T cell receptor beta chain. Trimming stripped 3 bases from V and 2 bases from J, with 16 bases between. This CDR3 spans 15 amino acids. Germline CDR1 SQVTM, CDR2 ANQGSEA. The protocol was immunoSEQ multiplex PCR, while the TCRdb copy is restricted to in-frame clones and leaves out a portion. The sample shows 30,000 to 35,000 clones, approximately 90% of them seen only once. The source of the sample is a study of T cell changes during pregnancy in multiple sclerosis. Source: CD8+ T cells from peripheral blood mononuclear cells, taken before pregnancy. The chain is built from TRBV29-1 and TRBJ2-5, with D tentatively TRBD2 (7 bases). This sequence originates from a female donor with multiple sclerosis, enrolled in a pregnancy study. CDR3 bases: TGCAGCGTTGACGTAGGCAGGGGAGGGCAAGAGACCCAGTACTTC. It is translated as CSVDVGRGGQETQYF.